Each of the 26 T cell receptor beta chains below was sequenced from the same sample in a study of blood T cell repertoires in COVID-19. Profiling relied on immunoSEQ multiplex PCR, and the TCRdb table lists in-frame clones only, not all of them. Of 100,000 to 150,000 clones in the sample, about 70% were seen once. The sequenced sample was peripheral blood. All receptors come from a woman between 70 and 85 years old with acute or convalescent COVID-19.

The chain combines TRBV28 with TRBJ2-7, with 9 nucleotides matching TRBD2. V was clipped by 2 bases and J by 5 bases; unmatched bases: 7. CDR1 MDHEN and CDR2 SYDVKM come from the germline V gene. The CDR3 is 15 residues long. CDR3 sequence (DNA): TGTGCCAGCAGTTTAGGAGCTAGCGGGACACACGAGCAGTACTTC. Amino acid sequence: CASSLGASGTHEQYF.

This clone was seen more than once but under ten times. V is TRBV3-1 (or the pseudogene TRBV3-2) and J is TRBJ2-7; 9 nucleotides match TRBD2. The V gene's germline CDR1 is LGHDT and CDR2 YNNKEL (reference sequence). V lost 6 bases and J lost 5; bases outside the gene matches: 8. This CDR3 has 14 residues. CDR3 sequence: CASRIGGGAHEQYF. CDR3 nucleotide sequence: TGTGCCAGCAGGATTGGCGGGGGGGCTCACGAGCAGTACTTC.

There are a few counts of this clone. The V call is TRBV2, the J call TRBJ1-5, with TRBD1 matching over 9 bases. Germline CDR1 is SNHLY and CDR2 is FYNNEI. The CDR3 extends over 17 amino acids. J gave up 0 bases and V 6 bases, and 9 bases lay outside the gene matches. In DNA form, the CDR3 reads TGTGCCAGCAGGGGGGGGACAGGGAAAGCTAGCAATCAGCCCCAGCATTTT. It yields the protein CASRGGTGKASNQPQHF.

The chain uses TRBV10-3 and TRBJ1-2; 9 nucleotides agree with TRBD1. J gave up 3 bases and V 0 bases, and 8 bases lay outside the gene matches. CDR1 and CDR2 (germline): ENHRY, SYGVKD. The CDR3 totals 17 residues. CDR3 in amino acids: CAISESGTGRVDYGYTF. In DNA form, the CDR3 reads TGTGCCATCAGTGAGTCGGGGACAGGGAGAGTGGACTATGGCTACACCTTC.

This chain uses TRBV15 with TRBJ1-5; the D is unclear. V lost 0 bases and J 5 bases, leaving 8 bases between the germline ends. Germline V lookup: CDR1 LNHNV, CDR2 YYDKDF (reference sequence). The CDR3 is 14 amino acids. The CDR3 loop is CATSRDHADQPQHF. The CDR3 nucleotides are TGTGCCACCAGCAGAGATCACGCGGATCAGCCCCAGCATTTT.

V usage is TRBV4-1 and J usage is TRBJ2-3; 7 bases match TRBD2. CDR1 and CDR2 from the germline V gene are MGHRA and YSYEKL. J was trimmed by 4 bases and V by 0 bases; bases with no gene match: 16. The CDR3 has 19 amino acids. The CDR3 region is CASSQDRASGLLGADTQYF. The CDR3 coding sequence is TGCGCCAGCAGCCAAGATCGGGCTAGCGGCCTCCTGGGAGCAGATACGCAGTATTTT.

The rearrangement uses TRBV15 and TRBJ1-4; possible D gene TRBD1, 5 bases. Germline assignment: CDR1 LNHNV and CDR2 YYDKDF (reference sequence). CDR3 size: 18 residues. The V end lost 1 base, the J end lost 3 bases, and 18 bases lay between the germline ends. The CDR3 sequence: CATSRGVTAEPANEKLFF. The CDR3 DNA follows: TGTGCCACCAGCAGAGGTGTGACAGCCGAACCCGCTAATGAAAAACTGTTTTTT.

The J gene is TRBJ1-5, the V gene TRBV7-8, with 11 bases that match TRBD1. There are 16 residues in the CDR3. The junction had 9 bases not matched to a gene; V was cut back by 6 bases and J by 5 bases. The V gene's germline CDR1 is SGHVS and CDR2 FQNEAQ. The CDR3 DNA reads TGTGCCAGCAGTCCAACGGGACAGGGGGACTATCAGCCCCAGCATTTT. Amino acid sequence: CASSPTGQGDYQPQHF.

This chain connects TRBV7-9 to TRBJ2-1, with TRBD1 identical over 7 bases. This CDR3 comprises 14 residues. With V trimmed by 5 bases and J by 7 bases, 8 bases remained unmatched. In germline, CDR1 is SEHNR, CDR2 FQNEAQ (reference sequence). In DNA form, the CDR3 reads TGTGCCAGCAGCCTAAGGACAGGACCTAATGAGCAGTTCTTC. Translated, it gives CASSLRTGPNEQFF.

The rearrangement joins TRBV5-6 to TRBJ1-4; D might be TRBD1 (6 bases). CDR1 is SGHDT, CDR2 YYEEEE, per germline. CDR3 length equals 16 residues. V lost 1 base and J 5 bases, leaving 15 bases between the germline ends. CDR3 amino acids: CASSLRRGNLNEKLFF. DNA for the CDR3: TGTGCCAGCAGCTTGCGAAGGGGGAACTTGAATGAAAAACTGTTTTTT.

The J gene is TRBJ2-1, the V gene TRBV13; tentative D call: TRBD2 (5 bases). The CDR3 runs to 14 residues. Deletions cut 1 base from V and 8 bases from J, with 12 bases between. The germline V gene has CDR1 PRHDT and CDR2 FYEKMQ (reference sequence). The CDR3 protein is CASSLEGRRDEQFF. The CDR3 nucleotides are TGTGCCAGCAGCTTAGAAGGGCGGCGGGATGAGCAGTTCTTC.

The rearrangement links TRBV7-9 to TRBJ2-2; no firm D call. The CDR3 runs to 15 residues. V lost 4 bases, J lost 4 bases, and 13 bases lay in between. Germline assignment: CDR1 SEHNR and CDR2 FQNEAQ (reference sequence). The CDR3 region has the DNA TGTGCCAGCAGCTATGACACCCTCGGCACCGGGGAGCTGTTTTTT. Protein sequence: CASSYDTLGTGELFF.

The chain joins TRBV6-2 or TRBV6-3 to TRBJ1-2; D call uncertain. V was cut by 6 bases and J by 8 bases, with 19 bases left in between. In germline, CDR1 is MNHEY, CDR2 SVGEGT. CDR3 length: 14 residues. CDR3 sequence: CASSLTTRWRGYTF. In DNA form, the CDR3 reads TGTGCCAGCAGCCTTACTACTCGATGGAGGGGCTACACCTTC.

The chain is built from TRBV9 and TRBJ2-3, with 8 bases lining up with TRBD2. After removal of 4 bases from V and 1 base from J, the junction contained 8 bases not matched to a gene. The germline CDR1 and CDR2 sequences are SGDLS and YYNGEE. CDR3 length equals 16 residues. CDR3 in amino acids: CASSPRGGAGTDTQYF. The DNA for the CDR3 is TGTGCCAGCAGCCCCCGGGGGGGAGCGGGCACAGATACGCAGTATTTT.

This chain connects TRBV4-1 to TRBJ2-3; TRBD2 aligns across 11 bases. The germline V gene has CDR1 MGHRA and CDR2 YSYEKL. This CDR3 contains 16 residues. J lost 2 bases, V lost 4 bases, and 5 bases had no gene match. CDR3 nucleotide sequence: TGCGCCAGCAGCCCATTGACTAGCGGGGTCACAGATACGCAGTATTTT. Translated: CASSPLTSGVTDTQYF.

This chain connects TRBV24-1 to TRBJ2-2; D is ambiguous. The germline V and J ends were trimmed by 5 bases and 0 bases, with 3 bases remaining between them. Germline V gene lookup returns CDR1 KGHDR and CDR2 SFDVKD. CDR3 size: 13 residues. Here the CDR3 reads CATSASNTGELFF. The CDR3 DNA reads as TGTGCCACCAGTGCGTCGAACACCGGGGAGCTGTTTTTT.

The chain is built from TRBV7-8 and TRBJ2-2; a possible D gene is TRBD2 (6 bases). The CDR3 is made up of 16 amino acids. V lost 0 bases to trimming and J lost 1 base, with 9 bases between them. Germline V CDR1 and CDR2: SGHVS, FQNEAQ. The CDR3 sequence is CASSLAGGENTGELFF. CDR3 in DNA: TGTGCCAGCAGCTTAGCTGGCGGGGAGAACACCGGGGAGCTGTTTTTT. Combining the CDR3 with reference TRBV7-8 and TRBJ2-2 gives the whole variable domain GAGVSQSPRYKVAKRGQDVALRCDPISGHVSLFWYQQALGQGPEFLTYFQNEAQLDKSGLPSDRFFAERPEGSVSTLKIQRTQQEDSAVYLCASSLAGGENTGELFFGEGSRLTVL.

The chain couples TRBV28 to TRBJ1-2, with D unresolved. Germline V lookup: CDR1 MDHEN, CDR2 SYDVKM. The CDR3 loop spans 11 amino acids. Trimming removed 4 bases at V and 6 bases at J, with 6 bases between. The CDR3 sequence is CASSYRDGYTF. The CDR3, as DNA: TGTGCCAGCAGTTACAGAGATGGCTACACCTTC.

V is TRBV4-3 and J is TRBJ1-1, with a weak D call TRBD1 (6 bases). Germline values: CDR1 LGHNA, CDR2 YSLEER. The CDR3 runs 15 residues. V gave up 0 bases and J gave up 1 base, with 9 bases separating them. CDR3 sequence (DNA): TGCGCCAGCAGCCAAGATGGGACACCGAACACTGAAGCTTTCTTT. It is translated as CASSQDGTPNTEAFF.

This chain uses TRBV5-3 with TRBJ2-3, with 8 nucleotides matching TRBD2. TRBV5-3 is labeled an ORF, and its function is uncertain. The V and J ends lost 5 bases and 3 bases, in that order; junction bases with no gene match: 11. The CDR3 is 16 residues long. CDR3 bases: TGTGCCAGAAGACTTCGACTAGCGTATGGGACAGATACGCAGTATTTT. Its translation is CARRLRLAYGTDTQYF.

This clone came up once. This chain links TRBV3-1 (or the pseudogene TRBV3-2) with TRBJ2-2, with 10 bases that match TRBD1. CDR3 length: 16 residues. Losses at the gene ends were 4 bases for V and 4 bases for J; bases not matched to a gene: 6. Germline CDR1 is LGHDT and CDR2 is YNNKEL (reference sequence). The CDR3 nucleotides read TGTGCCAGCAGCCCCTGGACAGGGGGGTCCACCGGGGAGCTGTTTTTT. It encodes CASSPWTGGSTGELFF.

As to this clone: Other DNA sequences in the same sample also yield this CDR3. The chain has TRBV7-2 and TRBJ2-5; tentatively, D is TRBD2 (6 bases). Per the germline V gene, CDR1 is SGHTA and CDR2 is FQGNSA. The V end lost 1 base, the J end lost 2 bases, and 8 bases lay between the germline ends. CDR3 length: 14 amino acids. CDR3 sequence (DNA): TGTGCCAGCAGCTTAGGTGGAGGGCAAGAGACCCAGTACTTC. The encoded protein is CASSLGGGQETQYF.

The chain links TRBV5-1 to TRBJ1-2, with TRBD1 identical over 9 bases. The CDR3 length is 13 residues. J lost 8 bases, V lost 4 bases, and 6 bases had no gene match. In germline, CDR1 is SGHRS, CDR2 YFSETQ. The CDR3 is CASSPTGGYGYTF. In nucleotides, the CDR3 is TGCGCCAGCAGCCCGACAGGGGGGTACGGCTACACCTTC.

This clone was picked up a small number of times. This chain connects TRBV30 to TRBJ1-1; a possible D gene is TRBD1 (6 bases). From germline, CDR1 is GTSNPN and CDR2 SVGIG (reference sequence). The CDR3 has 14 amino acids. The V and J ends lost 2 bases and 1 base respectively, with 11 bases between them. CDR3 sequence reads: CAWSTGIQNTEAFF. The CDR3 nucleotides are TGTGCCTGGAGTACAGGGATTCAGAACACTGAAGCTTTCTTT.

The chain employs TRBV3-1 (or the pseudogene TRBV3-2) and TRBJ2-1; 7 nucleotides align to TRBD2. The germline gives CDR1 LGHDT, CDR2 YNNKEL (reference sequence). The J segment lost 6 bases and the V segment lost 4 bases, leaving 12 bases of the junction unmatched. The CDR3 length is 16 residues. Here the CDR3 DNA reads TGTGCCAGCAGCCCTCCTATCGGGGGGATTGGCAATGAGCAGTTCTTC. It specifies CASSPPIGGIGNEQFF.

For the CDR3, the DNA is TGTGCCAGCAGCTCAGCGGACAGCCAAGAGACCCAGTACTTC. It codes for CASSSADSQETQYF. This chain links TRBV28 with TRBJ2-5; TRBD1 is a possible D gene (6 bases). CDR1 is MDHEN, CDR2 SYDVKM, per germline. V lost 6 bases and J 1 base, leaving 12 bases between the germline ends. The CDR3 totals 14 residues.